The rows below give T cell receptor beta chains drawn from one sample of a study of Ad26.COV2.S vaccination and SARS-CoV-2 variants. The data were produced by immunoSEQ multiplex PCR, yet TCRdb's version contains in-frame clones alone and is incomplete. The table lists more than 400,000 clones, roughly 88% of them singletons, with around 4.5% in the top ten. This specimen was peripheral blood, taken in a trial of Ad26.COV2.S vaccine versus placebo. The receptor source for this set is a person between 18 and 59 years old who received the Ad26.COV2.S COVID-19 vaccine or a placebo. Each CDR3 is given with its conserved first and last residue. A D gene is named only where the DNA matches it firmly. The size of a clone is reported for some rows only, either as once, few or many, or as a class for expanded clones.

abundance	d_gene	j_gene	v_gene	CDR3aa	CDR3nt
NA	NA	TRBJ2-7	TRBV5-1	CASSLARGNYEQYF	TGCGCCAGCAGCTTGGCCCGGGGAAACTACGAGCAGTACTTC
NA	NA	TRBJ2-7	TRBV7-8	CASSPDGSLYEQYF	TGTGCCAGCAGCCCGGACGGAAGCCTCTACGAGCAGTACTTC
few	NA	TRBJ2-1	TRBV5-4	CASSLAIADNEQFF	TGTGCCAGCAGCTTGGCCATAGCGGACAATGAGCAGTTCTTC
once	NA	TRBJ2-3	TRBV6-5	CASSYRGTQYF	TGTGCCAGCAGTTACAGGGGTACGCAGTATTTT
NA	NA	TRBJ2-7	TRBV7-9	CAAGGSGTYEQYF	TGTGCAGCAGGGGGTAGCGGTACCTACGAGCAGTACTTC
few	TRBD1	TRBJ1-5	TRBV19	CASRTTGGEPQHF	TGTGCCAGTAGAACGACAGGGGGGGAGCCCCAGCATTTT
NA	NA	TRBJ2-1	TRBV19	CASSLGWADSYNEQFF	TGTGCCAGTAGCCTGGGATGGGCTGACTCCTACAATGAGCAGTTCTTC
NA	NA	TRBJ1-4	TRBV6-1	CASSEAAKLFF	TGTGCCAGCAGTGAAGCCGCGAAACTGTTTTTT
NA	TRBD2	TRBJ2-1	TRBV6-5	CASSYSGLVPYNEQFF	TGTGCCAGCAGTTACTCCGGACTAGTACCCTACAATGAGCAGTTCTTC
NA	NA	TRBJ1-6	TRBV6-5	CASRTNSYNSPLHF	TGTGCCAGCAGGACGAACTCGTATAATTCACCCCTCCACTTT
NA	TRBD1	TRBJ2-3	TRBV11-2	CASSFWDRVDTQYF	TGTGCCAGCAGCTTTTGGGACAGGGTGGATACGCAGTATTTT
NA	NA	TRBJ2-1	TRBV7-9	CASSSVGGTYNEQFF	TGTGCCAGCAGCTCGGTTGGCGGGACCTACAATGAGCAGTTCTTC
NA	TRBD1	TRBJ2-7	TRBV7-2	CASSLRQGAEQYF	TGTGCCAGCAGCTTACGGCAGGGGGCCGAGCAGTACTTC
NA	TRBD2	TRBJ2-3	TRBV27	CASSKGVREGPDTQYF	TGTGCCAGCAGCAAAGGGGTGCGGGAGGGCCCAGATACGCAGTATTTT
NA	TRBD1	TRBJ2-7	TRBV15	CATSRGGTGSYEQYF	TGTGCCACCAGCAGAGGAGGGACAGGGAGCTACGAGCAGTACTTC
NA	NA	TRBJ2-1	TRBV28	CASSSFNRAAEQFF	TGTGCCAGCAGTTCCTTTAATCGGGCAGCTGAGCAGTTCTTC
once	TRBD1	TRBJ2-2	TRBV30	CAWSQTGDRELFF	TGTGCCTGGAGCCAAACAGGGGACAGGGAGCTGTTTTTT
once	NA	TRBJ2-7	TRBV27	CASSLVFDRPHYEQYF	TGTGCCAGCAGTTTGGTCTTTGACCGTCCGCATTACGAGCAGTACTTC
NA	TRBD1	TRBJ2-2	TRBV6-5	CASPPSQGDTGELFF	TGTGCCAGCCCCCCCAGCCAGGGGGACACCGGGGAGCTGTTTTTT
NA	NA	TRBJ2-2	TRBV7-3	CASSSLGTGELFF	TGTGCCAGCAGTTCACTAGGAACCGGGGAGCTGTTTTTT
NA	NA	TRBJ2-3	TRBV28	CASSLLGNTRRQYF	TGTGCCAGCAGTTTGCTCGGGAACACCCGGAGGCAGTATTTT
NA	NA	TRBJ2-7	TRBV2	CASSGSYEQYF	TGTGCCAGCAGTGGCAGCTACGAGCAGTACTTC
NA	NA	TRBJ2-1	TRBV13	CASSLFFPSANEQFF	TGTGCCAGCAGCTTATTCTTTCCTAGCGCCAATGAGCAGTTCTTC
NA	NA	TRBJ2-3	TRBV9	CASSVEGGESTDTQYF	TGTGCCAGCAGCGTAGAGGGCGGGGAAAGCACAGATACGCAGTATTTT
NA	NA	TRBJ1-1	TRBV28	CASSSRFFGYTEAFF	TGTGCCAGCAGCTCCAGGTTCTTTGGGTACACTGAAGCTTTCTTT
NA	NA	TRBJ1-1	TRBV7-2	CASSLGGAVTEAFF	TGTGCCAGCAGCTTAGGGGGCGCGGTCACTGAAGCTTTCTTT
NA	TRBD1	TRBJ2-7	TRBV11-2	CASSWDRGYEQYF	TGTGCCAGCAGCTGGGACAGGGGGTATGAGCAGTACTTC
once	NA	TRBJ2-3	TRBV9	CASSVAGSDTDTQYF	TGTGCCAGCAGCGTAGCCGGGTCCGACACAGATACGCAGTATTTT
NA	NA	TRBJ2-5	TRBV10-3	CAISESQETQYF	TGTGCCATCAGTGAGAGCCAAGAGACCCAGTACTTC
NA	NA	TRBJ1-3	TRBV7-9	CASSLAGTGNTIYF	TGTGCCAGCAGCTTAGCGGGGACTGGAAACACCATATATTTT
NA	TRBD2	TRBJ2-1	TRBV11-2	CASVPSRTRAAEQFF	TGTGCCAGCGTCCCTTCGAGGACTAGGGCGGCTGAGCAGTTCTTC